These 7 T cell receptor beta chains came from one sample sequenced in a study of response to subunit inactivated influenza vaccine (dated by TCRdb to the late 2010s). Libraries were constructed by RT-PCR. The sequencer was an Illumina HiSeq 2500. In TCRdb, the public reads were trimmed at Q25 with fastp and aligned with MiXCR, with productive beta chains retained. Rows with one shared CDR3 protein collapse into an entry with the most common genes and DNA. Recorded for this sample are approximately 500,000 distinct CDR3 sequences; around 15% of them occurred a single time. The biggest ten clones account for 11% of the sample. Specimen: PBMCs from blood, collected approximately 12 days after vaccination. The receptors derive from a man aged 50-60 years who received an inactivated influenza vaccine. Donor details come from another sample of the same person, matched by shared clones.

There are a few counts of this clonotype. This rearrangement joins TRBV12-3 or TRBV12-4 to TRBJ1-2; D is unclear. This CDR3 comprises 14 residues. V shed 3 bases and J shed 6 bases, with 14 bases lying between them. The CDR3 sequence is CASSLNLGTDGYTF. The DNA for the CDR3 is TGTGCCAGCAGTTTGAATTTAGGAACGGATGGCTACACCTTC.

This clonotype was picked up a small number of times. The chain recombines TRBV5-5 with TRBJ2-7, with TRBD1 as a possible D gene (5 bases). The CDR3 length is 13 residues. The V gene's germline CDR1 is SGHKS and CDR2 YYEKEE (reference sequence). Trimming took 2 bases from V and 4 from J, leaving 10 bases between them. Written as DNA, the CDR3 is TGTGCCAGCAGCTTATCCAGGGTGTACGAGCAGTACTTC. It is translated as CASSLSRVYEQYF.

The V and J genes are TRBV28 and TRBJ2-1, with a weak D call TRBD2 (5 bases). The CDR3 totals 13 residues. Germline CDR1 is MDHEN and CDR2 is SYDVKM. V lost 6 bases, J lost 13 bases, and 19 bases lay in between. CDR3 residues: CASRHPIARFQFF. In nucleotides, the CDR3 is TGTGCCAGCAGACACCCAATAGCGCGGTTCCAGTTCTTC.

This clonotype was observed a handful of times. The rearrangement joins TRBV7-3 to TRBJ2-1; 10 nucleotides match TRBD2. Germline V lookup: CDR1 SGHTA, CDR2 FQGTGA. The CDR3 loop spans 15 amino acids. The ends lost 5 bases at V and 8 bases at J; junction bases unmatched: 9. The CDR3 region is CASSILAGEGYEQFF. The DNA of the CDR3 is TGTGCCAGCAGCATTCTAGCGGGAGAAGGCTATGAGCAGTTCTTC.

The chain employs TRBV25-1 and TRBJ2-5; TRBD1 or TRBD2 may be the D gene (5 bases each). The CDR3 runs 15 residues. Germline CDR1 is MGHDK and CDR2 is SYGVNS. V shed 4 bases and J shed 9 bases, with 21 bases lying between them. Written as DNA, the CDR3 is TGTGCCAGCAGTGCCGGGACGGCCGGCTGGGGTGCCCAGTACTTC. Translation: CASSAGTAGWGAQYF. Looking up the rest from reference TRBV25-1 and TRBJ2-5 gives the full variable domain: EADIYQTPRYLVIGTGKKITLECSQTMGHDKMYWYQQDPGMELHLIHYSYGVNSTEKGDLSSESTVSRIRTEHFPLTLESARPSHTSQYLCASSAGTAGWGAQYFGPGTRLLVL.

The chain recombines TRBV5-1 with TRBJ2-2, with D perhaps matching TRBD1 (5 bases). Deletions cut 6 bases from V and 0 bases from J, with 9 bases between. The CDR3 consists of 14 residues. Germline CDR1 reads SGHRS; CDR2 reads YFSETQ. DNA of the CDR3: TGCGCCAGCATTAGACAGCCGAACACCGGGGAGCTGTTTTTT. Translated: CASIRQPNTGELFF.

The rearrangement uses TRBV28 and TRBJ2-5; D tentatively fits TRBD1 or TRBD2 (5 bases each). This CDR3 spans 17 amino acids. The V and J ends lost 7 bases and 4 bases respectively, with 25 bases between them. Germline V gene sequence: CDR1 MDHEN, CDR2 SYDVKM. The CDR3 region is CASTRIGASRGRETQYF. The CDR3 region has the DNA TGTGCCAGCACACGAATCGGGGCTAGCAGAGGACGAGAGACCCAGTACTTC.